Listed here are 5 T cell receptor beta chains from one sample, sequenced in a study of blood T cell repertoires in COVID-19. Data came from immunoSEQ multiplex PCR; TCRdb stores just in-frame clones and leaves some out. The sample carries a few hundred thousand clones, 70% to 90% recorded once. Sequenced material: peripheral blood. All receptors derive from a woman in her forties or fifties who had recovered from COVID-19.

This clone was recorded a few times. DNA for the CDR3: TGCGCCAGCAGTAAGGGACAGGGCCACGAGCAGTACTTC. Translation gives CASSKGQGHEQYF. J is TRBJ2-7 and V is TRBV10-1, with 9 bases identical to TRBD1. The germline CDR1 and CDR2 sequences are WNHNN and SYGVQD (reference sequence). V lost 5 bases, J lost 5 bases, and 4 bases stayed unmatched. This CDR3 comprises 13 residues.

The chain couples TRBV5-4 to TRBJ2-7; D unresolved. Trimming cost V 1 base and J 5 bases, with 10 bases left between them. Germline CDR1 and CDR2: SGHNT and YYREEE (reference sequence). The CDR3 contains 13 residues. The CDR3 here is CASSLRGRNEQYF. CDR3 bases: TGTGCCAGCAGCTTGCGTGGGCGTAACGAGCAGTACTTC. The full variable domain, rest sourced from reference TRBV5-4 and TRBJ2-7, is ETGVTQSPTHLIKTRGQQVTLRCSSQSGHNTVSWYQQALGQGPQFIFQYYREEENGRGNFPPRFSGLQFPNYSSELNVNALELDDSALYLCASSLRGRNEQYFGPGTRLTVT.

The chain carries TRBV6-1 and TRBJ1-2, with TRBD1 matching 7 bases. V was pared by 1 base and J by 4 bases, with 6 bases of the junction left unmatched. The V gene's germline CDR1 is MNHNS and CDR2 SASEGT. The CDR3 contains 15 residues. The CDR3, as DNA: TGTGCCAGCAGTGAAGGGTCAGGGGGGACCTATGGCTACACCTTC. It codes for CASSEGSGGTYGYTF.

V gene TRBV10-2 combines with J gene TRBJ2-1, with 11 nucleotides matching TRBD2. This CDR3 contains 14 residues. J was trimmed by 4 bases and V by 7 bases; bases with no gene match: 3. CDR1 and CDR2 from the germline V gene are WSHSY and SAAADI. Here the CDR3 DNA reads TGCGCCAGCAATAGCGGGGGGGGGTACAATGAGCAGTTCTTC. Translated: CASNSGGGYNEQFF.

This clone was seen just once. The gene calls are TRBV9 and TRBJ2-6, with 12 bases aligning to TRBD2. The length of the CDR3 is 19 residues. The trim removed 2 bases at V and 3 bases at J, leaving 9 bases unmatched. Germline assignment: CDR1 SGDLS and CDR2 YYNGEE. CDR3 sequence (DNA): TGTGCCAGCAGCGTCGGGAGGCTAGCGGGAGGGCATGGGGCCAACGTCCTGACTTTC. Its translation is CASSVGRLAGGHGANVLTF.